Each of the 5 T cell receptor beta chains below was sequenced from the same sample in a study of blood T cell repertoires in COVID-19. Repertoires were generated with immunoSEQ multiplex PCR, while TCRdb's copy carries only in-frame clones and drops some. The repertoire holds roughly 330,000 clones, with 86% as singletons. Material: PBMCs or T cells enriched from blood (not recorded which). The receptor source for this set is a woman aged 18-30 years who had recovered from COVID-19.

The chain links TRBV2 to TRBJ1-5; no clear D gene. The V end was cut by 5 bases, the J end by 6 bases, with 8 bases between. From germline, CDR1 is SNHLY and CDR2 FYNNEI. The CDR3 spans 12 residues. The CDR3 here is CASSLEGQPQHF. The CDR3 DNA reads TGTGCCAGCAGTCTAGAGGGTCAGCCCCAGCATTTT.

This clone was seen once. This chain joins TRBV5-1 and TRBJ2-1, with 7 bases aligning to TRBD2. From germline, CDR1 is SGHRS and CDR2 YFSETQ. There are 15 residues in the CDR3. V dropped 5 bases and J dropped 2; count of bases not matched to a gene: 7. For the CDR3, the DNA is TGCGCCAGCAGTTCTAGCGGTCAAACCTACAATGAGCAGTTCTTC. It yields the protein CASSSSGQTYNEQFF.

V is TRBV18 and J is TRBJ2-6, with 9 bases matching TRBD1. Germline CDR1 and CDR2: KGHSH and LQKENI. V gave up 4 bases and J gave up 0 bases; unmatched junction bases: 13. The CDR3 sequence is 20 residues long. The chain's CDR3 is CASSQRQGDNSGSGANVLTF. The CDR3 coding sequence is TGTGCCAGCTCACAAAGACAGGGGGATAATAGCGGCTCTGGGGCCAACGTCCTGACTTTC.

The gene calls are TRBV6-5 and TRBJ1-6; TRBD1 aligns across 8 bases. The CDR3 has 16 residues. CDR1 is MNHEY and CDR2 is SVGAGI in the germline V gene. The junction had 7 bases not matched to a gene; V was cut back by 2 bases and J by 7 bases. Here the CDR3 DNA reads TGTGCCAGCAGTTACACATCCGGGACAGGAAATTCACCCCTCCACTTT. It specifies CASSYTSGTGNSPLHF.

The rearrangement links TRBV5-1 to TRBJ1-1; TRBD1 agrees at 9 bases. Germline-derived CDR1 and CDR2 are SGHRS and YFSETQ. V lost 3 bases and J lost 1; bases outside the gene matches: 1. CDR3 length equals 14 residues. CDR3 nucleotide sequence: TGCGCCAGCAGCTGGGACAGGGCGAACACTGAAGCTTTCTTT. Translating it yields CASSWDRANTEAFF.